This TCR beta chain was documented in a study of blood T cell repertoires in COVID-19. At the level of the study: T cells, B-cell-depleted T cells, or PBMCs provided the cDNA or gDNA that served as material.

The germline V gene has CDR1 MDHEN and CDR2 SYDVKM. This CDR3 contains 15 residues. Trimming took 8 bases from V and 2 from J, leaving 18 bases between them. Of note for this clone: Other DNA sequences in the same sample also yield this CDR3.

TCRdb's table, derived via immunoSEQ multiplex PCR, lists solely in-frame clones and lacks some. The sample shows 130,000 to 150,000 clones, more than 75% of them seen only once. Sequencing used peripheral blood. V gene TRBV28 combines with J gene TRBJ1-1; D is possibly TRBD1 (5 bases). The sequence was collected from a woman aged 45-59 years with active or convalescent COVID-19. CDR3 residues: CASSWEGRFNTEAFF. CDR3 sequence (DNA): TGTGCCAGCTCATGGGAGGGGCGGTTTAACACTGAAGCTTTCTTT.